What follows are 4 T cell receptor beta chains derived from one specimen sequenced in a study of graft-versus-host responses after intestinal transplantation. Data came from immunoSEQ multiplex PCR; TCRdb stores just in-frame clones and leaves some out. The sample holds roughly 97,000 clones, around 90% seen once. Sequenced material: PBMCs, taken 453 days after intestinal transplant. The receptor source for this set is a human patient who received an intestinal transplant, so some T cells may come from the graft donor.

The V call is TRBV2, the J call TRBJ2-2, with 7 bases aligning to TRBD2. Unmatched junction bases numbered 6, after V lost 8 bases and J lost 6 bases. CDR1 is SNHLY and CDR2 is FYNNEI in the germline V gene. The CDR3 covers 13 residues. As DNA, the CDR3 is TGTGCCAGCGTGGTAGCGGGCGCCGGGGAGCTGTTTTTT. This sequence encodes CASVVAGAGELFF.

This clone was recorded only once. The chain couples TRBV5-1 to TRBJ1-3; TRBD1 matches at 10 bases. This CDR3 has 18 amino acids. V gave up 4 bases and J gave up 1 base; unmatched junction bases: 11. Germline V gene sequence: CDR1 SGHRS, CDR2 YFSETQ. CDR3 sequence reads: CASSHGTGALPSGNTIYF. The CDR3 coding sequence is TGCGCCAGCAGCCACGGGACAGGGGCCCTTCCTTCTGGAAACACCATATATTTT.

This chain connects TRBV2 to TRBJ2-7; D possibly corresponds to TRBD1 (5 bases). The CDR3 has 14 residues. Between the trimmed V and J ends, which lost 4 bases and 2 bases, there was a span of 12 bases. CDR1 and CDR2 from the germline V gene are SNHLY and FYNNEI. As DNA, the CDR3 is TGTGCCAGCAGTGGTGGGGCGGCGCCCTACGAGCAGTACTTC. The encoded protein is CASSGGAAPYEQYF.

This clone has a handful of counts. V and J are TRBV5-1 and TRBJ1-1; D is possibly TRBD1 (6 bases). Between the trimmed V and J ends, which lost 5 bases and 4 bases, there was a span of 9 bases. The CDR3 consists of 12 residues. Germline CDR1 and CDR2: SGHRS and YFSETQ. For the CDR3, the DNA is TGCGCCAGCAGGGGGGGGCCCACTGAAGCTTTCTTT. It yields the protein CASRGGPTEAFF.